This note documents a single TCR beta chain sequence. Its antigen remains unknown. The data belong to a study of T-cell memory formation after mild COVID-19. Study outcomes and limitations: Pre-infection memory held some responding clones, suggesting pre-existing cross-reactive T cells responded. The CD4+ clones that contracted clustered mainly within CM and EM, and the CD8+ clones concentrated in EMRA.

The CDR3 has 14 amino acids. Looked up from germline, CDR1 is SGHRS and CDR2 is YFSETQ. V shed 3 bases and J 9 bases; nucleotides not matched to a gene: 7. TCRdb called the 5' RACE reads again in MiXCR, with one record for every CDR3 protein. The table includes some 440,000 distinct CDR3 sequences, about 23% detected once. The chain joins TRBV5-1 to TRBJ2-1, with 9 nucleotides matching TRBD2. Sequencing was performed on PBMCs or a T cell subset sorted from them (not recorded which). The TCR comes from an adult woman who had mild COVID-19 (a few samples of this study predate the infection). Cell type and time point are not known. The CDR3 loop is CASSWSSGMVEQFF. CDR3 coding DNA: TGCGCCAGCAGCTGGTCTAGCGGGATGGTTGAGCAGTTCTTC.